Listed below are T cell receptor beta chains from one sample, sequenced in a study of blood T cell repertoires in COVID-19. Libraries were prepared by immunoSEQ multiplex PCR; TCRdb keeps only in-frame clonotypes and omits some of them. Here the sample spans approximately 93,000 clones, 74% being singletons. Material: peripheral blood. The receptors shown here come from a man between 65 and 80 years old with COVID-19, enrolled during active disease. The CDR3 runs from the conserved cysteine through the conserved F or W. Fields, in order: clone size, D gene, V gene, J gene, CDR3 protein, CDR3 DNA. The D gene is left open where the match is weak. Rows may omit the clone size; those that give it use once, few, many or a size class.

>.|TRBD2|TRBV28|TRBJ2-5
CASGPLAEVETQYF
TGTGCCAGCGGCCCTCTAGCGGAGGTCGAGACCCAGTACTTC
>.|TRBD2|TRBV5-4|TRBJ2-1
CASSSTSGRYNEQFF
TGTGCCAGCAGCTCGACTAGCGGGAGGTACAATGAGCAGTTCTTC
>.|TRBD2|TRBV3-1/TRBV3-2|TRBJ2-1
CASSQESSGKSEQFF
TGTGCCAGCAGCCAAGAATCGAGCGGGAAGTCTGAGCAGTTCTTC
>.|TRBD2|TRBV28|TRBJ2-1
CASRELAGAAREQFF
TGTGCCAGCAGGGAACTAGCGGGGGCCGCTAGAGAGCAGTTCTTC
>.|.|TRBV5-1|TRBJ2-1
CASSLTGEEQFF
TGCGCCAGCAGCTTAACAGGAGAGGAGCAGTTCTTC
>.|.|TRBV28|TRBJ1-1
CASSRQVRSNTEAFF
TGTGCCAGCAGCCGTCAGGTCCGGTCGAACACTGAAGCTTTCTTT
>.|.|TRBV10-2|TRBJ1-5
CASTPGEGQPQHF
TGCGCCAGCACTCCGGGAGAGGGACAGCCCCAGCATTTT
>once|.|TRBV18|TRBJ1-4
CASSPPGATNEKLFF
TGTGCCAGCTCACCCCCAGGGGCAACTAATGAAAAACTGTTTTTT
>.|.|TRBV6-4|TRBJ1-2
CASSDTPGWGLNGYTF
TGTGCCAGCAGTGACACACCAGGGTGGGGTTTGAATGGCTACACCTTC
>.|.|TRBV28|TRBJ1-1
CASSLTGLGTEAFF
TGTGCCAGCAGTCTAACGGGACTGGGCACTGAAGCTTTCTTT
>few|TRBD1|TRBV11-2|TRBJ1-3
CASSLTGYAGNTIYF
TGTGCCAGCAGCTTGACAGGGTACGCTGGAAACACCATATATTTT
>few|.|TRBV5-8|TRBJ2-7
CATDRDSGYEQYF
TGTGCGACCGACAGAGACTCCGGCTACGAGCAGTACTTC
>.|TRBD1|TRBV6-5|TRBJ1-1
CASSWGQGLNTEAFF
TGTGCCAGCAGTTGGGGACAGGGCTTGAACACTGAAGCTTTCTTT
>.|.|TRBV18|TRBJ1-1
CASSGLLTQAFF
TGTGCCAGCTCTGGACTTCTCACCCAAGCTTTCTTT
>.|.|TRBV27|TRBJ2-6
CASSFSSGANVLTF
TGTGCCAGCAGTTTCTCCTCTGGGGCCAACGTCCTGACTTTC
>once|.|TRBV13|TRBJ2-3
CASSLRTPRRGTDTQYF
TGTGCCAGCAGCTTAAGGACGCCACGGAGGGGCACAGATACGCAGTATTTT
>.|TRBD1|TRBV4-3|TRBJ2-1
CASSLRQGAYNEQFF
TGCGCCAGCAGCCTTAGACAGGGGGCATACAATGAGCAGTTCTTC
>.|.|TRBV7-2|TRBJ1-5
CASSLMEGSQPQHF
TGTGCCAGCAGCTTAATGGAAGGGAGCCAGCCCCAGCATTTT
>few|TRBD2|TRBV6-5|TRBJ2-2
CAGGLAGVSTGELFF
TGTGCCGGCGGACTAGCGGGAGTTAGCACCGGGGAGCTGTTTTTT
>.|TRBD1|TRBV28|TRBJ1-2
CASKGTDPSYGYTF
TGTGCCAGCAAGGGGACAGATCCAAGCTATGGCTACACCTTC
>once|TRBD1|TRBV4-2|TRBJ2-7
CASSQAGTGGSEQYF
TGTGCCAGCAGTCAAGCCGGGACAGGGGGCTCCGAGCAGTACTTC
>.|.|TRBV9|TRBJ1-3
CASSVASGRSGNTIYF
TGTGCCAGCAGCGTAGCCTCGGGAAGGTCTGGAAACACCATATATTTT
>.|TRBD2|TRBV5-4|TRBJ2-3
CASASGRITDTQYF
TGTGCCAGCGCTAGCGGGAGGATCACAGATACGCAGTATTTT
>.|TRBD2|TRBV19|TRBJ2-1
CASSISGRAYNEQFF
TGTGCCAGTAGTATTAGCGGGAGGGCTTACAATGAGCAGTTCTTC
>.|.|TRBV3-1/TRBV3-2|TRBJ1-1
CASSFGQSTEAFF
TGTGCCAGCAGCTTCGGACAGAGCACTGAAGCTTTCTTT
>.|TRBD2|TRBV11-1|TRBJ2-5
CASSLELAGGETQYF
TGTGCCAGCAGCTTAGAACTAGCGGGAGGAGAGACCCAGTACTTC
>once|.|TRBV21-1|TRBJ2-1
CASSKALRRTSGYNEQFF
TGTGCCAGCAGCAAAGCGCTCCGTCGGACTAGCGGTTACAATGAGCAGTTCTTC
>few|TRBD2|TRBV10-3|TRBJ2-1
CAISGTSWNEQFF
TGTGCCATCAGCGGGACTAGTTGGAATGAGCAGTTCTTC
>.|TRBD2|TRBV5-5|TRBJ2-1
CASSLTSSMTSGRYEQFF
TGTGCCAGCAGCTTGACCTCATCAATGACTAGCGGGAGATATGAGCAGTTCTTC
>few|.|TRBV4-2|TRBJ1-1
CASSAQGGPTEAFF
TGTGCCAGCAGCGCGCAGGGAGGGCCCACTGAAGCTTTCTTT
>.|TRBD2|TRBV6-6|TRBJ2-1
CASRRLAELNEQFF
TGTGCCAGCCGCAGACTAGCGGAGTTGAATGAGCAGTTCTTC
>.|TRBD2|TRBV4-2|TRBJ2-7
CASSQAGLAGDSYEQYF
TGTGCCAGCAGCCAAGCTGGACTAGCGGGAGACTCCTACGAGCAGTACTTC
>.|.|TRBV7-2|TRBJ2-2
CASSARGAGTGELFF
TGTGCCAGCAGCGCCCGGGGGGCGGGTACCGGGGAGCTGTTTTTT
>.|TRBD1|TRBV10-3|TRBJ1-1
CAISLTGSLRGTTEAFF
TGTGCCATCAGCCTGACAGGGTCTTTAAGGGGGACCACTGAAGCTTTCTTT
>.|.|TRBV6-5|TRBJ1-2
CASNPGGLGDYGYTF
TGTGCCAGCAACCCGGGGGGCTTGGGGGACTATGGCTACACCTTC
>.|TRBD1|TRBV27|TRBJ2-7
CASSFSGQGDEQYF
TGTGCCAGCAGTTTTTCGGGACAGGGAGACGAGCAGTACTTC
>.|TRBD2|TRBV7-8|TRBJ2-3
CASSQDDSSGTSGRALIADTQYF
TGTGCCAGCAGCCAGGACGATAGCTCCGGGACTAGCGGGAGGGCCCTTATTGCAGATACGCAGTATTTT
>few|.|TRBV20-1|TRBJ2-7
CSAASGHEQYF
TGCAGTGCTGCCAGTGGCCACGAGCAGTACTTC
>.|.|TRBV24-1|TRBJ2-7
CATSDARAGYEQYF
TGTGCCACCAGTGACGCCAGAGCGGGTTACGAGCAGTACTTC
>.|TRBD2|TRBV5-1|TRBJ2-2
CASSPGLAGVLNTGELFF
TGCGCCAGCAGCCCGGGACTAGCGGGAGTCTTGAACACCGGGGAGCTGTTTTTT
>.|TRBD1|TRBV10-3|TRBJ1-2
CAISGQGDYGYTF
TGTGCCATCAGTGGACAGGGAGACTATGGCTACACCTTC
>.|TRBD2|TRBV23-1|TRBJ2-2
CASSQPPLGLAGGETGELFF
TGCGCCAGCAGTCAACCCCCGTTGGGACTAGCGGGAGGGGAAACCGGGGAGCTGTTTTTT
>.|.|TRBV7-2|TRBJ1-1
CASSKQQGEAFF
TGTGCCAGCAGCAAACAACAGGGTGAAGCTTTCTTT
>.|TRBD2|TRBV28|TRBJ2-7
CASSLPSGSNEQYF
TGTGCCAGCAGTTTACCTAGCGGGAGTAACGAGCAGTACTTC
>.|TRBD1|TRBV28|TRBJ1-6
CASWATPGQGDSPLHF
TGTGCCAGCTGGGCAACTCCGGGACAGGGGGATTCACCCCTCCACTTT
>.|TRBD2|TRBV6-5|TRBJ2-7
CASSYREGPHEQYF
TGTGCCAGCAGTTACCGGGAGGGCCCCCACGAGCAGTACTTC
>once|.|TRBV5-4|TRBJ2-7
CASSLAGSYEQYF
TGTGCCAGCAGCCTTGCCGGCTCCTACGAGCAGTACTTC
>few|TRBD2|TRBV6-5|TRBJ2-1
CASRPYSGGNNEQFF
TGTGCCAGCAGACCTTATAGCGGGGGCAACAATGAGCAGTTCTTC
>.|.|TRBV4-3|TRBJ2-4
CASSQEQGNIQYF
TGCGCCAGCAGCCAAGAACAGGGTAACATTCAGTACTTC
>.|.|TRBV9|TRBJ2-3
CASSVNSDSGFTDTQYF
TGTGCCAGCAGCGTAAATTCGGACTCTGGGTTCACAGATACGCAGTATTTT
>.|.|TRBV4-3|TRBJ2-2
CASSQEVLAVLNTGELFF
TGCGCCAGCAGCCAAGAGGTATTAGCGGTACTCAACACCGGGGAGCTGTTTTTT
>.|.|TRBV3-1/TRBV3-2|TRBJ2-7
CNPAAPKGYEQYF
TGCAACCCAGCGGCCCCCAAAGGGTACGAGCAGTACTTC
>.|.|TRBV7-2|TRBJ1-1
CASSHLGRVAQMNTEAFF
TGTGCCAGCAGCCACTTAGGCAGGGTGGCCCAAATGAACACTGAAGCTTTCTTT
>.|.|TRBV7-2|TRBJ1-1
CASSLVPSQNTEAFF
TGTGCCAGCAGCTTAGTACCAAGCCAGAACACTGAAGCTTTCTTT
>.|TRBD2|TRBV4-2|TRBJ2-1
CASSQDRAGGPKDEQFF
TGTGCCAGCAGCCAAGATCGGGCGGGAGGGCCTAAGGATGAGCAGTTCTTC
>once|.|TRBV19|TRBJ1-4
CATSFLRESNEKLFF
TGTGCCACGAGCTTCCTCCGGGAGTCTAATGAAAAACTGTTTTTT
>.|.|TRBV12-3/TRBV12-4|TRBJ2-7
CASSLGHYEQYF
TGTGCCAGCAGTTTGGGACACTACGAGCAGTACTTC